The entry below gives a single T cell receptor beta chain sequence along with its context. Authors' processing steps: Reference gene primer amplification gave estimated nucleated cell counts. Sequencing was performed with immunoSEQ multiplex PCR; in TCRdb, only in-frame clones are kept and a portion is missing. Clonal size and the V and J genes are those of that table, whereas D and trimming came from the DNA. The top ten hold about 0.6% of the sample, which has 450,000 or so clones, roughly 87% seen once. This CDR3 contains 15 residues. Germline assignment: CDR1 SGHRS and CDR2 YFSETQ. The junction had 7 bases not matched to a gene; V was cut back by 4 bases and J by 3 bases. This record belongs to a study of blood T cell repertoires in COVID-19.

This TCR came from a man younger than 30 who had recovered from COVID-19. The chain uses TRBV5-1 and TRBJ2-7; TRBD1 agrees at 10 bases. The specimen was PBMCs or T cells enriched from blood (not recorded which). CDR3 residues: CASSPTGQGFYEQYF. The CDR3 nucleotides read TGCGCCAGCAGCCCTACGGGACAGGGGTTCTACGAGCAGTACTTC.